The 5 T cell receptor beta chains listed next were all sequenced from one sample in a study of cytomegalovirus exposure and HLA in healthy donors. Amplification used 60 Vbeta primers and 13 Jbeta primers. Clones were read by immunoSEQ multiplex PCR, and TCRdb kept only the in-frame ones, dropping some. The listing records around 40,000 clones. Sequenced sample: PBMCs. The origin of the receptors is a man aged 40-50 years in good health and CMV-seropositive.

The V gene is TRBV7-9, the J gene TRBJ1-1; D gene ambiguous. Germline lookup yields CDR1 SEHNR and CDR2 FQNEAQ (reference sequence). This CDR3 region has 15 residues. Trimming cost V 2 bases and J 1 base, with 11 bases left between them. The CDR3 protein is CASSLTAWANTEAFF. The CDR3 bases are TGTGCCAGCAGCTTAACGGCCTGGGCGAACACTGAAGCTTTCTTT.

V usage is TRBV11-2 and J usage is TRBJ2-7, with D uncertain. There are 12 residues in the CDR3. The germline CDR1 and CDR2 sequences are SGHAT and FQNNGV. Trimming removed 0 bases from V and 4 bases from J, with 4 bases in between. The CDR3 loop is CASSLDRYEQYF. In DNA, the CDR3 is TGTGCCAGCAGCTTAGATCGTTACGAGCAGTACTTC.

The genes are TRBV6-6 and TRBJ2-7; 8 positions match TRBD1. The V gene end was trimmed by 2 bases and the J gene end by 1 base; junction bases not matched to a gene: 7. In germline, CDR1 is MNHNY, CDR2 SVGAGI (reference sequence). This CDR3 contains 16 residues. The CDR3 reads CASSYKPTGGSYEQYF. CDR3 DNA sequence: TGTGCCAGCAGTTACAAACCCACAGGGGGTTCCTACGAGCAGTACTTC.

The V gene is TRBV5-4, the J gene TRBJ2-5; 9 bases line up with TRBD1. With 6 bases clipped from V and 2 bases from J, the junction kept 5 bases outside the gene matches. CDR3 length: 14 residues. CDR1 and CDR2 (germline): SGHNT, YYREEE (reference sequence). CDR3 DNA: TGTGCCAGCAAACAACAGGGGGCACAAGAGACCCAGTACTTC. This sequence encodes CASKQQGAQETQYF. Based on the CDR3 plus reference TRBV5-4 and TRBJ2-5, the full variable domain is ETGVTQSPTHLIKTRGQQVTLRCSSQSGHNTVSWYQQALGQGPQFIFQYYREEENGRGNFPPRFSGLQFPNYSSELNVNALELDDSALYLCASKQQGAQETQYFGPGTRLLVL.

This chain links TRBV5-6 with TRBJ2-3; 7 nucleotides match TRBD2. CDR3 size: 15 residues. From germline, CDR1 is SGHDT and CDR2 YYEEEE. After removal of 2 bases from V and 6 bases from J, the junction contained 9 bases not matched to a gene. For the CDR3, the DNA is TGTGCCAGCAGCTTTCTGGGGGAGGGACTTGATACGCAGTATTTT. It is translated as CASSFLGEGLDTQYF.